A selection of T cell receptor beta chains follows, all from one sample in a study of regulatory T cells in long-lasting Graves disease. TCRdb passed the multiplex PCR reads through MiXCR, listing each CDR3 protein once. Of 550,000 or so distinct CDR3 sequences listed, about 12% were seen once; the top ten hold roughly 8.9%. This same sample was also part of a study on T cells in Graves' hyperthyroidism and ophthalmopathy.

The starting material was peripheral blood mononuclear cells (PBMCs), obtained at new diagnosis, from a patient treated with antithyroid drugs. The receptors here all came from a woman in her 30s with Graves disease. Each CDR3 is given without its conserved first and last residue.

v_call	j_call	cdr3_aa
TRBV20-1	TRBJ2-3	SARVPGWDTQY
TRBV19	TRBJ1-1	ASSIDRMLLATGGFREAF
TRBV6-2/TRBV6-3	TRBJ2-7	ASSKTGEVRQY
TRBV19	TRBJ2-1	ASRTAYNEQF
TRBV30	TRBJ2-1	AWSRLALNYNEQF
TRBV10-3	TRBJ2-7	AVRTSGYYEQY
TRBV2	TRBJ2-6	ASSSKSVLSGANVLT
TRBV11-2	TRBJ1-4	ASSRQGLANEKLF
TRBV29-1	TRBJ1-2	SVREERGARSRNYGYT
TRBV20-1	TRBJ2-2	SARKGGPFTGELF
TRBV2	TRBJ2-6	ASSVPGQLNSGANVLT
TRBV11-2	TRBJ2-1	ASSWGTSGNNEQF
TRBV9	TRBJ2-1	ASSAPLAGGTSSYNEQF
TRBV6-2/TRBV6-3	TRBJ2-6	ASRAGTGTRSGANVLT
TRBV12-5	TRBJ1-1	ASGLYSGWAMNTEAF
TRBV7-2	TRBJ2-7	ASSLGRLAESYEQY